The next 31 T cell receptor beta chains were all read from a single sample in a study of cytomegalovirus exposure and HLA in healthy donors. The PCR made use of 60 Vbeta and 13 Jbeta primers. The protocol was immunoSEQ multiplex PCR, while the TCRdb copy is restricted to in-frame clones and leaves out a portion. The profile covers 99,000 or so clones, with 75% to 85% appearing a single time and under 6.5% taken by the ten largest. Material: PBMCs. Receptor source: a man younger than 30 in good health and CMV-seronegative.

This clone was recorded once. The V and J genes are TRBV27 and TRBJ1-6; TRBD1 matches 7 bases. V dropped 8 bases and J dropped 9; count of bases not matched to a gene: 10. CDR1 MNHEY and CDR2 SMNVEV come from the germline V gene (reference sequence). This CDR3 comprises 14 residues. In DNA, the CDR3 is TGTGCCAGCGGATTAGGGACAGCAGGTTCACCCCTCCACTTT. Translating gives CASGLGTAGSPLHF.

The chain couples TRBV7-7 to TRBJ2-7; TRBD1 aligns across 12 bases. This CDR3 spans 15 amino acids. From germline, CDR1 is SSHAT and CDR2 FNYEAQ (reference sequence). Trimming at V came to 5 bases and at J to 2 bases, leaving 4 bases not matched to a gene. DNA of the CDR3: TGTGCCAGCAGCCCCGGGACAGGGGGCCCCTACGAGCAGTACTTC. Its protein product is CASSPGTGGPYEQYF.

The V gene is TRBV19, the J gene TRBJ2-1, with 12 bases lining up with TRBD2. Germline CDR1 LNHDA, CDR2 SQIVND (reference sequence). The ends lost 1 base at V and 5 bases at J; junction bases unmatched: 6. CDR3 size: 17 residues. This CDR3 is CASSIVPGLAGHNEQFF. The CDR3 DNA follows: TGTGCCAGTAGTATAGTACCGGGACTAGCGGGCCACAATGAGCAGTTCTTC.

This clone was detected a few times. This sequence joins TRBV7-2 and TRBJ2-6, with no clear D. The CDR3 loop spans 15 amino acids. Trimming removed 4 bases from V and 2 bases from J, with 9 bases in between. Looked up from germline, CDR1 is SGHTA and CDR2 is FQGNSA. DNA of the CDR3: TGTGCCAGCAGCTCGTTCCAGGCTGGGGCCAACGTCCTGACTTTC. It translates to CASSSFQAGANVLTF.

The CDR3 DNA follows: TGTGCCACCAGCGTTCTAAAGGCTAGCGGGAACCAAGAGACCCAGTACTTC. This translates into CATSVLKASGNQETQYF. This chain joins TRBV15 and TRBJ2-5, with TRBD2 matching 9 bases. The CDR3 extends over 17 amino acids. V was clipped by 5 bases and J by 0 bases; unmatched bases: 10. Germline V lookup: CDR1 LNHNV, CDR2 YYDKDF (reference sequence). Together with reference TRBV15 and TRBJ2-5, the CDR3 gives the full variable domain: DAMVIQNPRYQVTQFGKPVTLSCSQTLNHNVMYWYQQKSSQAPKLLFHYYDKDFNNEADTPDNFQSRRPNTSFCFLDIRSPGLGDTAMYLCATSVLKASGNQETQYFGPGTRLLVL.

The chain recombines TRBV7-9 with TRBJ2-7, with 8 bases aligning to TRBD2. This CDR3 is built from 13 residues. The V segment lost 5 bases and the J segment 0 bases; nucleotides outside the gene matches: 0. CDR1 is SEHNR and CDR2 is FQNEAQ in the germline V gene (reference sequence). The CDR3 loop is CASSAGGSYEQYF. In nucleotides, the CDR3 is TGTGCCAGCAGCGCGGGGGGCTCCTACGAGCAGTACTTC.

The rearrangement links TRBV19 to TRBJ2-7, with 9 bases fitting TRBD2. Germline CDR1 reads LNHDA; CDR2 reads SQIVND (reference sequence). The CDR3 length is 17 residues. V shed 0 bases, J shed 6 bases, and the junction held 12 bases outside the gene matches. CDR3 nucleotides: TGTGCCAGTAGTATAGATCGGGTACTAGCGGGTCCGAGCGAGCAGTACTTC. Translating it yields CASSIDRVLAGPSEQYF. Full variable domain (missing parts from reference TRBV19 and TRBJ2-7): DGGITQSPKYLFRKEGQNVTLSCEQNLNHDAMYWYRQDPGQGLRLIYYSQIVNDFQKGDIAEGYSVSREKKESFPLTVTSAQKNPTAFYLCASSIDRVLAGPSEQYFGPGTRLTVT.

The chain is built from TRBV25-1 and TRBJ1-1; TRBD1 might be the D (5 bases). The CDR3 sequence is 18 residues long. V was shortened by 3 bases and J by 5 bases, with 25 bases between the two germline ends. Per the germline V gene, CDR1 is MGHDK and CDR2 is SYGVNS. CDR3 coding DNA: TGTGCCAGCAGTGAGTACCATCAGGGAACCCACCCGTCAACTGAAGCTTTCTTT. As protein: CASSEYHQGTHPSTEAFF.

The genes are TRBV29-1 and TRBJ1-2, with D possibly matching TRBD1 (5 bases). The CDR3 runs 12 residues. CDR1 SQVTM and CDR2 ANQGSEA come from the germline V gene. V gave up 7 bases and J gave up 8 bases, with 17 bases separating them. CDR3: CSATRQGWGYTF. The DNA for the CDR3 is TGCAGCGCCACACGGCAGGGATGGGGCTACACCTTC.

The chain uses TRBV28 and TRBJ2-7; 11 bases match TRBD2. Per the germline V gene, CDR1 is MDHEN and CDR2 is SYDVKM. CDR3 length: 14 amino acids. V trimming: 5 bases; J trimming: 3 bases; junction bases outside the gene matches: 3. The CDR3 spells CASSLTSGIYEQYF. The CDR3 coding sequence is TGTGCCAGCAGTCTGACTAGCGGGATCTACGAGCAGTACTTC.

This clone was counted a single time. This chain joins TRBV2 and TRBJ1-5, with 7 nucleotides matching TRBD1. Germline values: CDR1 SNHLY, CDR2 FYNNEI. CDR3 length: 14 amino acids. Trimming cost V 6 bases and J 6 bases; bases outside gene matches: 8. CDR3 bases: TGTGCCAGCAGAAGGACAGGTGTTACTCAGCCCCAGCATTTT. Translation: CASRRTGVTQPQHF. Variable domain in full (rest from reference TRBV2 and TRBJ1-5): EPEVTQTPSHQVTQMGQEVILRCVPISNHLYFYWYRQILGQKVEFLVSFYNNEISEKSEIFDDQFSVERPDGSNFTLKIRSTKLEDSAMYFCASRRTGVTQPQHFGDGTRLSIL.

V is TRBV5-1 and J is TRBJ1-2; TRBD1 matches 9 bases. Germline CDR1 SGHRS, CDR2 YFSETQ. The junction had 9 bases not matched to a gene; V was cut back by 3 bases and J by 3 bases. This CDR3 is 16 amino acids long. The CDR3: CASSYTGTGNYYGYTF. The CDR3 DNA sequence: TGCGCCAGCAGCTATACCGGGACAGGGAATTACTATGGCTACACCTTC.

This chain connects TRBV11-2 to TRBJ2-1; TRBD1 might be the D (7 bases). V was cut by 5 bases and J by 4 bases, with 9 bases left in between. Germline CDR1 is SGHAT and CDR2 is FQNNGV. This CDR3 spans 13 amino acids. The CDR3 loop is CASSPGGYNEQFF. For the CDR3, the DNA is TGTGCCAGCAGCCCAGGGGGGTACAATGAGCAGTTCTTC.

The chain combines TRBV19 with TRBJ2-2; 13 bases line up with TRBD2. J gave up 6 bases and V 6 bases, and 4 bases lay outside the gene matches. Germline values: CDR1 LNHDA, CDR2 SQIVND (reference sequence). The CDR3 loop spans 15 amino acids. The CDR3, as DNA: TGTGCCAGTAGGGGACTAGCGGGAATCTCCGGGGAGCTGTTTTTT. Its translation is CASRGLAGISGELFF.

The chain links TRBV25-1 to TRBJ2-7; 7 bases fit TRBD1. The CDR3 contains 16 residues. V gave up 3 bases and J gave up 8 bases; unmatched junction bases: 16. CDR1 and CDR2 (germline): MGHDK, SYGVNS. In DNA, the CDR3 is TGTGCCAGCAGTGACCAGACAGGGCAGATAAACTCGCAGCAGTACTTC. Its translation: CASSDQTGQINSQQYF.

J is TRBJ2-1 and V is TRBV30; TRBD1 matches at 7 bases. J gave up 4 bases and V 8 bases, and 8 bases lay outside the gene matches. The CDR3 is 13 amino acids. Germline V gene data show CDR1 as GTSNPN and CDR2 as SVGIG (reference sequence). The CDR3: CAGIPGQYNEQFF. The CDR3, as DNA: TGTGCCGGCATTCCGGGACAGTACAATGAGCAGTTCTTC.

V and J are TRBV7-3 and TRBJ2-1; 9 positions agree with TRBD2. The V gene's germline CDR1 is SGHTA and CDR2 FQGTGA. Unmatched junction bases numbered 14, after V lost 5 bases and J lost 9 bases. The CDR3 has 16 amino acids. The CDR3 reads CASSPQKGGRAGEQFF. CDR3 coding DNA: TGTGCCAGCAGCCCTCAAAAAGGCGGGAGGGCCGGTGAGCAGTTCTTC.

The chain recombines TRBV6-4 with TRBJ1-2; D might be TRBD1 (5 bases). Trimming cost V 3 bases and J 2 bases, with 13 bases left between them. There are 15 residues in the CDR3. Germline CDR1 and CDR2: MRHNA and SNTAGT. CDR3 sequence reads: CASSEGRVGNYGYTF. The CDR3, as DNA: TGTGCCAGCAGTGAGGGCAGGGTAGGCAACTATGGCTACACCTTC.

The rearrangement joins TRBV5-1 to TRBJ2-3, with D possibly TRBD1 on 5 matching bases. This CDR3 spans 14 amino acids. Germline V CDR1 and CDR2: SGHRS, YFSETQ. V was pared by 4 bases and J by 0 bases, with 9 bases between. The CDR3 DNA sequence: TGCGCCAGCAGCGTGGACAAAAGCACAGATACGCAGTATTTT. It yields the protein CASSVDKSTDTQYF.

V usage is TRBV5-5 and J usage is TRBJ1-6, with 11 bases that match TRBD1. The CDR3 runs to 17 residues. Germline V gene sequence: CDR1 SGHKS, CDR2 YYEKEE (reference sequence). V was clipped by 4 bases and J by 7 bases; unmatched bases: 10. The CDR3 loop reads CASSGGQGALGNSPLHF. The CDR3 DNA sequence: TGTGCCAGCAGCGGAGGACAGGGGGCCTTGGGGAATTCACCCCTCCACTTT.

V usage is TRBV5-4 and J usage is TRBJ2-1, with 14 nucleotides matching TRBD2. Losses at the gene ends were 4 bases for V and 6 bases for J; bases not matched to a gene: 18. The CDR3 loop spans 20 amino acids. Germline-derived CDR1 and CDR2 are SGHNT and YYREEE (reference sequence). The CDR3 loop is CASSGTGRETSGGVSNEQFF. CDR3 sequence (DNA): TGTGCCAGCAGCGGAACAGGGAGGGAGACTAGCGGGGGGGTGTCCAATGAGCAGTTCTTC.

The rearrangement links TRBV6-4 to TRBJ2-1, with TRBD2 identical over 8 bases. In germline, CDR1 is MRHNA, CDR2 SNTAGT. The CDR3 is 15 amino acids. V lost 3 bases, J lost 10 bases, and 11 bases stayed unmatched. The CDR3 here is CASSEIPGRVTEQFF. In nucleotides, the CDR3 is TGTGCCAGCAGTGAGATTCCCGGGAGGGTAACGGAGCAGTTCTTC.

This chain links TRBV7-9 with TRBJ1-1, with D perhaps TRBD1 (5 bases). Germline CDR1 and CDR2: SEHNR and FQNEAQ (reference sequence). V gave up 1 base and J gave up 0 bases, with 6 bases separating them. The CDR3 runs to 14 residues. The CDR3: CASSLGTMNTEAFF. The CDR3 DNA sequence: TGTGCCAGCAGCTTAGGGACAATGAACACTGAAGCTTTCTTT. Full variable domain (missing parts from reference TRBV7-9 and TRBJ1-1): DTGVSQNPRHKITKRGQNVTFRCDPISEHNRLYWYRQTLGQGPEFLTYFQNEAQLEKSRLLSDRFSAERPKGSFSTLEIQRTEQGDSAMYLCASSLGTMNTEAFFGQGTRLTVV.

The CDR3 nucleotides are TGTGCCAGCAGTGCGAGCGGGAGGGCCGGTGATGAGCAGTTCTTC. Translating it yields CASSASGRAGDEQFF. V and J are TRBV25-1 and TRBJ2-1; 10 nucleotides match TRBD2. Germline CDR1 reads MGHDK; CDR2 reads SYGVNS. The CDR3 is made up of 15 amino acids. Losses at the gene ends were 4 bases for V and 8 bases for J; bases not matched to a gene: 8.

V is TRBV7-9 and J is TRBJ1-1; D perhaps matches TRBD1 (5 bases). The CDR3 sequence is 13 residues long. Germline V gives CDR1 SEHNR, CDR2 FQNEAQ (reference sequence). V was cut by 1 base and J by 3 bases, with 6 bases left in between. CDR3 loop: CASSLDRYTEAFF. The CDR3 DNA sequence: TGTGCCAGCAGCTTAGACAGGTACACTGAAGCTTTCTTT.

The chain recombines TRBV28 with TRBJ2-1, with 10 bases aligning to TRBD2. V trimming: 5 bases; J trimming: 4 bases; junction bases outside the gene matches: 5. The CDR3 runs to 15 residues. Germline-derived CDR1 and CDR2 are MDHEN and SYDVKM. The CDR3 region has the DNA TGTGCCAGCAGTCTCGGACTAGCGGCATACAATGAGCAGTTCTTC. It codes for CASSLGLAAYNEQFF.

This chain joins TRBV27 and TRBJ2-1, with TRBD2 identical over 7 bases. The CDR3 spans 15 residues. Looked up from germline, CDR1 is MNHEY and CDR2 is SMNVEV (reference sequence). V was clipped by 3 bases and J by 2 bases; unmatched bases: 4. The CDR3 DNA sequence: TGTGCCAGCAGTTTGAGCGGGAACACCTACAATGAGCAGTTCTTC. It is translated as CASSLSGNTYNEQFF.

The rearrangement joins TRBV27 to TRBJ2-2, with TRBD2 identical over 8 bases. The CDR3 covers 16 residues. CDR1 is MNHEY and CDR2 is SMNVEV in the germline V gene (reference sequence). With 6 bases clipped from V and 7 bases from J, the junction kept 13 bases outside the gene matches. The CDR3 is CASSGGGTYSIGELFF. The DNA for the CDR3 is TGTGCCAGCAGCGGGGGGGGGACGTATTCTATCGGGGAGCTGTTTTTT.

The CDR3 loop is CASSLGGNEAFF. The CDR3 bases are TGTGCCAGCAGCTTAGGGGGCAATGAAGCTTTCTTT. J is TRBJ1-1 and V is TRBV7-9; TRBD1 is a possible D gene (5 bases). Germline CDR1 reads SEHNR; CDR2 reads FQNEAQ (reference sequence). V lost 1 base and J 7 bases, leaving 7 bases between the germline ends. This CDR3 contains 12 residues.

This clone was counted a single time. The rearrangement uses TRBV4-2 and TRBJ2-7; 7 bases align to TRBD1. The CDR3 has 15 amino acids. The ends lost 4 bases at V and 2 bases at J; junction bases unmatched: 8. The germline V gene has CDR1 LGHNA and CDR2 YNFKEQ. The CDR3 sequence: CASSPLRDSTYEQYF. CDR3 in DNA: TGTGCCAGCAGCCCACTCCGGGACAGCACCTACGAGCAGTACTTC.

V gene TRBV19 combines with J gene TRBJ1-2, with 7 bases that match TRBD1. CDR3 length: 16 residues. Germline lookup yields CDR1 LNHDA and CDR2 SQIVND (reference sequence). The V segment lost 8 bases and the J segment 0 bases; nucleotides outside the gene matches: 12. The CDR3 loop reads CASRNGQALSNYGYTF. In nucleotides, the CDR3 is TGTGCCAGTCGGAACGGACAGGCCCTCTCTAACTATGGCTACACCTTC. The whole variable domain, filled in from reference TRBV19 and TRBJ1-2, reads DGGITQSPKYLFRKEGQNVTLSCEQNLNHDAMYWYRQDPGQGLRLIYYSQIVNDFQKGDIAEGYSVSREKKESFPLTVTSAQKNPTAFYLCASRNGQALSNYGYTFGSGTRLTVV.